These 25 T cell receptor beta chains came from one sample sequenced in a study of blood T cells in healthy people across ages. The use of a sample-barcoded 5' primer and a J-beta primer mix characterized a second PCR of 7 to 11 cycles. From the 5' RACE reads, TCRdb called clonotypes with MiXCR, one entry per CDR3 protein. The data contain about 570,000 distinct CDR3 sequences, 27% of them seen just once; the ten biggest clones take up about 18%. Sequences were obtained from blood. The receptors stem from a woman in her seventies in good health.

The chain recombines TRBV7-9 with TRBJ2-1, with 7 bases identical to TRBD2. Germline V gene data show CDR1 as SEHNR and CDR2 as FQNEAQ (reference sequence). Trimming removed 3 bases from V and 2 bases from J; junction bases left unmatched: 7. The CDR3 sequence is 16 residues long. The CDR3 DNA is TGTGCCAGCAGCTTGTCGAAAAGCGGGACCTACAATGAGCAGTTCTTC. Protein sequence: CASSLSKSGTYNEQFF.

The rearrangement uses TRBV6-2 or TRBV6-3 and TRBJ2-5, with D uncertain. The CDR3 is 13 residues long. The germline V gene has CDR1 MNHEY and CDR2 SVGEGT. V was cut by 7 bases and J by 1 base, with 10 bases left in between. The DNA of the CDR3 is TGTGCCAGCAATCGAGAAGGCCAAGAGACCCAGTACTTC. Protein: CASNREGQETQYF.

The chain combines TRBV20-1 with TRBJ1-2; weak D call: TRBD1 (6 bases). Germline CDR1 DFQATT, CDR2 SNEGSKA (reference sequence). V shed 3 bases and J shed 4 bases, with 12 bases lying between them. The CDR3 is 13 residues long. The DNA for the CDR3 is TGCAGTGCTAGGGGTACAGGGCTCTATGGCTACACCTTC. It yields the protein CSARGTGLYGYTF.

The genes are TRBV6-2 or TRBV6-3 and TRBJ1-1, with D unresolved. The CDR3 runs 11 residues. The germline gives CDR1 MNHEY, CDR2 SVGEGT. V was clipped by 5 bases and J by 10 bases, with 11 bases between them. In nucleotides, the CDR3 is TGTGCCAGCAGTGATCATCTAGGAGCTTTCTTT. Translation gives CASSDHLGAFF.

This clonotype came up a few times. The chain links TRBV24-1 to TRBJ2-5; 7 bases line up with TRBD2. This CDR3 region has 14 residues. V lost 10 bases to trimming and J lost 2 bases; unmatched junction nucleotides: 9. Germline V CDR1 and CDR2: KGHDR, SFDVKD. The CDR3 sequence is CATGGGALQETQYF. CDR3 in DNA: TGTGCCACGGGCGGGGGAGCCCTACAAGAGACCCAGTACTTC.

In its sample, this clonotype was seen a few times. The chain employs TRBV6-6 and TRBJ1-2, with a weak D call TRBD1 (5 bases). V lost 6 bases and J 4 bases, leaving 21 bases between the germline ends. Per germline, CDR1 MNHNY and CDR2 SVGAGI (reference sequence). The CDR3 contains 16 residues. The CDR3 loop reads CASRPGASWGFYGYTF. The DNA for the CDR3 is TGTGCCAGCAGACCCGGAGCGAGCTGGGGCTTCTATGGCTACACCTTC.

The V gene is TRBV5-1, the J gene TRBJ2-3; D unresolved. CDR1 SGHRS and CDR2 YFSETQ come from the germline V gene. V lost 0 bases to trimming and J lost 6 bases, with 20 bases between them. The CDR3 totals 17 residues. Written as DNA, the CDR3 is TGCGCCAGCAGCTTGGCCGTTTACCCCACCAATGGGGATACGCAGTATTTT. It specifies CASSLAVYPTNGDTQYF.

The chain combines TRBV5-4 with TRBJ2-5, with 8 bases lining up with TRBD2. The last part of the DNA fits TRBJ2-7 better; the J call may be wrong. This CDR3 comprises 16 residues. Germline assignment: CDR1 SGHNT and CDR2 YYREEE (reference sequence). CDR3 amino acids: CASSKGAGVPSYEQYF. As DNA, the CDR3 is TGTGCCAGCAGCAAGGGAGCGGGGGTGCCCTCCTACGAGCAGTACTTC.

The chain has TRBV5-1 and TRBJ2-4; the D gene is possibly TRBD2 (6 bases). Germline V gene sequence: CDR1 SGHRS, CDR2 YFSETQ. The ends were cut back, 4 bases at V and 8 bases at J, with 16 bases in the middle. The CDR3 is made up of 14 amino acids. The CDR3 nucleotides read TGCGCCAGCAGCAGCGGACGGGGGTTGGACATTCAGTACTTC. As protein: CASSSGRGLDIQYF.

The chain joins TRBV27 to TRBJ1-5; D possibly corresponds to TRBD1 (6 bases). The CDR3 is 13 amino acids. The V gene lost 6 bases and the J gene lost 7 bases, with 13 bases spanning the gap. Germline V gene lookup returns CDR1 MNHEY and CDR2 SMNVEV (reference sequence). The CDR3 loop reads CASSNYQGQPQHF. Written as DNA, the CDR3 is TGTGCCAGCAGCAATTATCAGGGGCAGCCCCAGCATTTT.

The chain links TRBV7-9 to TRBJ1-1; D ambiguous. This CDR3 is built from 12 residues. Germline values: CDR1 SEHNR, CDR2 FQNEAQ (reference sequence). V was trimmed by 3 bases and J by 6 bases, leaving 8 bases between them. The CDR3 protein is CASSFLTSEAFF. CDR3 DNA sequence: TGTGCCAGCAGCTTTTTGACTTCTGAAGCTTTCTTT.

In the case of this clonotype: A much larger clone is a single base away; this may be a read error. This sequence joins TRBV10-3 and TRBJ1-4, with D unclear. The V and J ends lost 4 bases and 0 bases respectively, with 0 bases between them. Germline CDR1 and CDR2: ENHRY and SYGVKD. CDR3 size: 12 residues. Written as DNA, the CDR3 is TGTGCCATCAGTGCAACTAATGAAAAACTGTTTTTT. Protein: CAISATNEKLFF.

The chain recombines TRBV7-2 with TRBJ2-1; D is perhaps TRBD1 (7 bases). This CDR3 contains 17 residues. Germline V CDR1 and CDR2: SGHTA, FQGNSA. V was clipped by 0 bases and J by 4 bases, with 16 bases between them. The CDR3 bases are TGTGCCAGCAGCTTAGCGATGGGCAGGGGGGTTTACAATGAGCAGTTCTTC. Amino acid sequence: CASSLAMGRGVYNEQFF.

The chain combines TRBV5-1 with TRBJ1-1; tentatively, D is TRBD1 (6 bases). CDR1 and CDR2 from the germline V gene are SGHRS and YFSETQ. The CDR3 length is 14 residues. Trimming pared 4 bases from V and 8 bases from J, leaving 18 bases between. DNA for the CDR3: TGCGCCAGCAGCCCTAGGACAGCGGAATCCGAAGCTTTCTTT. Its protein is CASSPRTAESEAFF.

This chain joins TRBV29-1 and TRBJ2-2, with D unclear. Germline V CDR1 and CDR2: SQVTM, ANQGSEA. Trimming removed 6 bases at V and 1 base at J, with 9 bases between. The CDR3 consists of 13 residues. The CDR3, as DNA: TGCAGCGTCCCCGACCTGAACACCGGGGAGCTGTTTTTT. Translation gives CSVPDLNTGELFF.

The CDR3 DNA reads TGCAGTGCTAGGGGACAGGGGGCACGAAACACTGAAGCTTTCTTT. Translating it yields CSARGQGARNTEAFF. The chain carries TRBV20-1 and TRBJ1-1; 12 bases line up with TRBD1. Germline lookup yields CDR1 DFQATT and CDR2 SNEGSKA (reference sequence). V shed 3 bases and J 2 bases; nucleotides not matched to a gene: 4. The CDR3 is 15 amino acids.

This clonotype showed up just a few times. CDR3 region: CASSLMRVDNSPLHF. The CDR3 region has the DNA TGTGCCAGCAGCTTAATGAGGGTTGATAATTCACCCCTCCACTTT. V is TRBV7-2 and J is TRBJ1-6; D uncertain. Germline V lookup: CDR1 SGHTA, CDR2 FQGNSA. V dropped 2 bases and J dropped 5 bases, with 10 bases sitting between them. The CDR3 runs to 15 residues. Full variable domain (rest looked up from reference TRBV7-2 and TRBJ1-6): GAGVSQSPSNKVTEKGKDVELRCDPISGHTALYWYRQSLGQGLEFLIYFQGNSAPDKSGLPSDRFSAERTGGSVSTLTIQRTQQEDSAVYLCASSLMRVDNSPLHFGNGTRLTVT.

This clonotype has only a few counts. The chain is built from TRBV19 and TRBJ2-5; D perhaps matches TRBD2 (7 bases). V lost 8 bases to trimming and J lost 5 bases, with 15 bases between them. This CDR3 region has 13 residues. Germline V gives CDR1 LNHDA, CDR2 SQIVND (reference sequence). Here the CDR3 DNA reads TGTGCCAGTGCCCCGGGGGGCCGGGAGACCCAGTACTTC. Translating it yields CASAPGGRETQYF.

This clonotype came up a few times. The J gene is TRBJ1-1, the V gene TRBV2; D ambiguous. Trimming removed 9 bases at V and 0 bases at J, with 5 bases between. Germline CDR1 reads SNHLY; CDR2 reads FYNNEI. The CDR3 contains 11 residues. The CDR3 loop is CASWMNTEAFF. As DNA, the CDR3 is TGTGCCAGTTGGATGAACACTGAAGCTTTCTTT. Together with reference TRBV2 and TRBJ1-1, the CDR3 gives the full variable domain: EPEVTQTPSHQVTQMGQEVILRCVPISNHLYFYWYRQILGQKVEFLVSFYNNEISEKSEIFDDQFSVERPDGSNFTLKIRSTKLEDSAMYFCASWMNTEAFFGQGTRLTVV.

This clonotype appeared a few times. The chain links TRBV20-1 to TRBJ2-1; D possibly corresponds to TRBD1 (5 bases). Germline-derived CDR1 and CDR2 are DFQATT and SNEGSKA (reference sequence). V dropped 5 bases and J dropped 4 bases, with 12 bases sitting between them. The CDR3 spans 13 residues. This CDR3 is CSAPRQSYNEQFF. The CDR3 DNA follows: TGCAGTGCTCCTCGACAGTCTTACAATGAGCAGTTCTTC.

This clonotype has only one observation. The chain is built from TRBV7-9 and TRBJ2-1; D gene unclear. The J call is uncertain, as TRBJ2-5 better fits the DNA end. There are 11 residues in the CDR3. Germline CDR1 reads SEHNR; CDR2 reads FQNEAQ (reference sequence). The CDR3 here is CASSLGRTQYF. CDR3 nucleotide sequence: TGTGCCAGCAGCTTAGGCAGGACCCAGTACTTC.

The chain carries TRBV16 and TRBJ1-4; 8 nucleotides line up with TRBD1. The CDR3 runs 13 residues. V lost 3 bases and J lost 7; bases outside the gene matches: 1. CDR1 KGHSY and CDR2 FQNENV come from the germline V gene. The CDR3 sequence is CASSHGTGEKLFF. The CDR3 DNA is TGTGCCAGCAGCCACGGGACAGGTGAAAAACTGTTTTTT.

The DNA for the CDR3 is TGTGCCAGCAGCTTAGCTTCGGGCGGTGTAAGGTTCTCCTACAATGAGCAGTTCTTC. Translating gives CASSLASGGVRFSYNEQFF. This chain links TRBV7-9 with TRBJ2-1; D unresolved. Trimming took off 0 bases at V and 0 bases at J, with 18 bases between the two ends. The CDR3 runs to 19 residues. Germline-derived CDR1 and CDR2 are SEHNR and FQNEAQ (reference sequence).

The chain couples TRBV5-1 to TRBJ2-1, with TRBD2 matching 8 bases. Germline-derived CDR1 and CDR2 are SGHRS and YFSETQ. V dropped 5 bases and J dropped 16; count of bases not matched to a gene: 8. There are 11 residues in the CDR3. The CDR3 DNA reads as TGCGCCAGCAGGTCCGGGACTAGTTTTTTCTTC. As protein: CASRSGTSFFF.

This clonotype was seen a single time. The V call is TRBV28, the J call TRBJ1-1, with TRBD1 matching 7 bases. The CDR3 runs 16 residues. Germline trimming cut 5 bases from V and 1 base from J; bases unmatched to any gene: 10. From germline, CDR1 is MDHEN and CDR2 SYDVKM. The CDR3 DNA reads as TGTGCCAGCAGTCCCACTGGTTGGGACAGGAACACTGAAGCTTTCTTT. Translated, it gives CASSPTGWDRNTEAFF.